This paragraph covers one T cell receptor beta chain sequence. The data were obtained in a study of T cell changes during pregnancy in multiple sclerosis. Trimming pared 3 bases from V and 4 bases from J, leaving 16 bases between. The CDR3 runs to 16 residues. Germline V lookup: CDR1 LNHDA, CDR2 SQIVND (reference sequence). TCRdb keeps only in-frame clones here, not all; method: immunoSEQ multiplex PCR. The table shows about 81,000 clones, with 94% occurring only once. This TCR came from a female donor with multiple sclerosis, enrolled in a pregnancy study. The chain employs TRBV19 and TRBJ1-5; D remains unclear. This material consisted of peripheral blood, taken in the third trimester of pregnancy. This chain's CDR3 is CASSIRRGGSNQPQHF. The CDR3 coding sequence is TGTGCCAGTAGTATCCGCCGGGGAGGGTCGAATCAGCCCCAGCATTTT.